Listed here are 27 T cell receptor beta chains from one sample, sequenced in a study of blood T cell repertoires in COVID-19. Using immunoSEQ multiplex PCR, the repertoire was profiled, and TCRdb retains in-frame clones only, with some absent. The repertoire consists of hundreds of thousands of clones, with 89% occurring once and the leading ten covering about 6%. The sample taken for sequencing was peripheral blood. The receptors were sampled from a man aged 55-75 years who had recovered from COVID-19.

CDR3: CASSPRTGALGETQYF. CDR3 DNA: TGTGCCAGCAGCCCTAGGACAGGGGCCCTTGGAGAGACCCAGTACTTC. The V and J genes are TRBV5-5 and TRBJ2-5, with TRBD1 matching 9 bases. V shed 4 bases, J shed 4 bases, and the junction held 11 bases outside the gene matches. This CDR3 contains 16 residues. Germline CDR1 and CDR2: SGHKS and YYEKEE (reference sequence).

The CDR3 DNA reads TGTGCCAGCATTTTTTGGACAGGGGGTAACGGCTACACCTTC. Amino acid sequence: CASIFWTGGNGYTF. The chain couples TRBV6-5 to TRBJ1-2, with 10 bases aligning to TRBD1. Germline CDR1 and CDR2: MNHEY and SVGAGI. This CDR3 spans 14 amino acids. V shed 7 bases and J 8 bases; nucleotides not matched to a gene: 10.

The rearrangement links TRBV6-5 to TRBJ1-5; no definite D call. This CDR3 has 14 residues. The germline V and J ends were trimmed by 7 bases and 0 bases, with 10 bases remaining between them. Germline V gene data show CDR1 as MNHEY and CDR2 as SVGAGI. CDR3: CASTQAGSNQPQHF. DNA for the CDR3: TGTGCCAGCACCCAGGCAGGTAGCAATCAGCCCCAGCATTTT.

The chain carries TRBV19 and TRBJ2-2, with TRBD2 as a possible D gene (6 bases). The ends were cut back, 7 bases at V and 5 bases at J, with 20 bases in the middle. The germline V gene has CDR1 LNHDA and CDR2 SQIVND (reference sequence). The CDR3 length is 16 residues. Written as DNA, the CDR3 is TGTGCCAGTACCCAAAGGACTACTTTCACTACCGGGGAGCTGTTTTTT. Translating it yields CASTQRTTFTTGELFF.

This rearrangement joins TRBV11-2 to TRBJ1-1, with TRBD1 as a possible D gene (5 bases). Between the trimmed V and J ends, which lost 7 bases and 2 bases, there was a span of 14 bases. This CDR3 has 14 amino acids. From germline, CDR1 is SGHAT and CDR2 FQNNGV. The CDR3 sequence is CASNTRGVNTEAFF. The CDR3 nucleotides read TGTGCCAGCAACACCCGGGGGGTCAACACTGAAGCTTTCTTT.

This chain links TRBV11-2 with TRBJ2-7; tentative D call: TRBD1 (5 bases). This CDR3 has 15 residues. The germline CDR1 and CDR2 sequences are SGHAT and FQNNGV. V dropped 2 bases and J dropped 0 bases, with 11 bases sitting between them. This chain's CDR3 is CASSLMQGNSYEQYF. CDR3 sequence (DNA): TGTGCCAGCAGCTTAATGCAGGGCAACTCCTACGAGCAGTACTTC.

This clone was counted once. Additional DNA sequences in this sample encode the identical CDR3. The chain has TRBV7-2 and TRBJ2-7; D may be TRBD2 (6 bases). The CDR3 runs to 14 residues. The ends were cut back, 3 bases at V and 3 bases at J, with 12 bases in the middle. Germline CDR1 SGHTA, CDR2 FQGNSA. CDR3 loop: CASSLGGASYEQYF. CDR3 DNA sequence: TGTGCCAGCAGCTTGGGCGGGGCTAGCTACGAGCAGTACTTC.

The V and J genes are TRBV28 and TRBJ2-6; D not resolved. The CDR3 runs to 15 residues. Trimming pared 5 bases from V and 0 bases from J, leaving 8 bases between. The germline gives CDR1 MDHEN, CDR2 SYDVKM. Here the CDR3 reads CASSRGGSGANVLTF. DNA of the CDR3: TGTGCCAGCAGTCGCGGCGGCTCTGGGGCCAACGTCCTGACTTTC.

The CDR3 bases are TGTGCCAGCAGTGAAGCGCTGTCAGGGGCCCAAGAGACCCAGTACTTC. Amino acids: CASSEALSGAQETQYF. This sequence joins TRBV6-1 and TRBJ2-5; D may be TRBD1 (6 bases). The CDR3 has 16 residues. Germline assignment: CDR1 MNHNS and CDR2 SASEGT. Trimming shortened V by 0 bases and J by 1 base, and 12 bases separated the two germline ends.

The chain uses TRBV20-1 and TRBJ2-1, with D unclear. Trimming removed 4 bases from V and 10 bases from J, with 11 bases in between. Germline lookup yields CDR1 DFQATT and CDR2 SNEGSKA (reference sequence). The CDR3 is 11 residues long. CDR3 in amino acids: CSAINPTEQFF. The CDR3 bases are TGCAGTGCTATTAACCCCACAGAGCAGTTCTTC.

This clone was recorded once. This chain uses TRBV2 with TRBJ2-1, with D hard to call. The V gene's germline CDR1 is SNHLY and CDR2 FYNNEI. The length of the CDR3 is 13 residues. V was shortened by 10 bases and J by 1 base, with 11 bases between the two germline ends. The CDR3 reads CAIRLGSYNEQFF. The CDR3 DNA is TGTGCCATCAGACTTGGTTCCTACAATGAGCAGTTCTTC.

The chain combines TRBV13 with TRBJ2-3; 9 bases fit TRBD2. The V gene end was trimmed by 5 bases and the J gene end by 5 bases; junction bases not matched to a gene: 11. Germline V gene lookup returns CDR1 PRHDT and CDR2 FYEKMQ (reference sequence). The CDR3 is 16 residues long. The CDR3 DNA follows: TGTGCCAGCAGCATCTCCAGCGGGGGGTGGGGAGATACGCAGTATTTT. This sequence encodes CASSISSGGWGDTQYF.

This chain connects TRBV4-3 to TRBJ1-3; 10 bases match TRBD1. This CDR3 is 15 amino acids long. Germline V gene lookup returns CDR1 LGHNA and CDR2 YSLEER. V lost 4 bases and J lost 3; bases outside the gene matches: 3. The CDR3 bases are TGCGCCAGCAGCCTCCGGACAGGGGGTGGAAACACCATATATTTT. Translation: CASSLRTGGGNTIYF.

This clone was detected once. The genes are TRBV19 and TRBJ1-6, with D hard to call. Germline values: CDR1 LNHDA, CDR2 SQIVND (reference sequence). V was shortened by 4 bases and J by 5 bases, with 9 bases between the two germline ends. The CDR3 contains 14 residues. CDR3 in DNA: TGTGCCAGTAGTAATCAACAAAATAATTCACCCCTCCACTTT. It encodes CASSNQQNNSPLHF.

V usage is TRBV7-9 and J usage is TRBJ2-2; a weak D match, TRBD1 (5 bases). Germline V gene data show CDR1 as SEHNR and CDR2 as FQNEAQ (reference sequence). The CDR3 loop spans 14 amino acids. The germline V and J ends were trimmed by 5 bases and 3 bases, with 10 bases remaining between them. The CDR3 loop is CASSLNRHTGELFF. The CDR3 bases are TGTGCCAGCAGCCTAAACAGGCACACCGGGGAGCTGTTTTTT. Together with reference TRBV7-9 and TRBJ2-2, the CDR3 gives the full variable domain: DTGVSQNPRHKITKRGQNVTFRCDPISEHNRLYWYRQTLGQGPEFLTYFQNEAQLEKSRLLSDRFSAERPKGSFSTLEIQRTEQGDSAMYLCASSLNRHTGELFFGEGSRLTVL.

The CDR3 sequence is CAISSGSYEQYF. The CDR3 bases are TGTGCCATCTCCAGCGGGAGCTACGAGCAGTACTTC. The rearrangement uses TRBV10-3 and TRBJ2-7, with 8 bases matching TRBD2. V lost 8 bases to trimming and J lost 3 bases; unmatched junction nucleotides: 3. The CDR3 has 12 residues. Germline CDR1 reads ENHRY; CDR2 reads SYGVKD.

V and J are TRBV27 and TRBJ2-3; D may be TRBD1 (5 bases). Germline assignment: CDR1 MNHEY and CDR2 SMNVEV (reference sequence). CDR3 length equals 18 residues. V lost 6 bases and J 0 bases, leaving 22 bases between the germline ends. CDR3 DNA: TGTGCCAGCAGCATTGAAGGGGTGGGGCGGCCTAGCACAGATACGCAGTATTTT. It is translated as CASSIEGVGRPSTDTQYF.

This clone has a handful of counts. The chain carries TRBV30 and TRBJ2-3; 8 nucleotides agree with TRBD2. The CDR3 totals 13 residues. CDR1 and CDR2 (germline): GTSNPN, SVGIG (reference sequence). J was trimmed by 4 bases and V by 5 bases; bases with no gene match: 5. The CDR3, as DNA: TGTGCCTGGCGGCGAGCGGGAGCAGATACGCAGTATTTT. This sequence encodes CAWRRAGADTQYF.

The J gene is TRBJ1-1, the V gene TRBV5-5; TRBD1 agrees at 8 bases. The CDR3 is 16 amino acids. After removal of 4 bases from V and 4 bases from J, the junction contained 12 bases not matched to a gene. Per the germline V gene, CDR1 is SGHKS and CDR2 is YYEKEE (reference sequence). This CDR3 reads CASSPHLGQESTEAFF. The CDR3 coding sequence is TGTGCCAGCAGCCCGCATCTGGGACAGGAGAGCACTGAAGCTTTCTTT.

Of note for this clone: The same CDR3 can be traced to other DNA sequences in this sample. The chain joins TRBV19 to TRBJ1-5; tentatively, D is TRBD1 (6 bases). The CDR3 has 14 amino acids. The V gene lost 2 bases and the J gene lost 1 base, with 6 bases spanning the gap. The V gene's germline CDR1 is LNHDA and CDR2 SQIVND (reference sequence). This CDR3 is CASSIQGSNQPQHF. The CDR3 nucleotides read TGTGCCAGTAGTATACAGGGGAGCAATCAGCCCCAGCATTTT. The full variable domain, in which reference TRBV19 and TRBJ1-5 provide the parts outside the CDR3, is DGGITQSPKYLFRKEGQNVTLSCEQNLNHDAMYWYRQDPGQGLRLIYYSQIVNDFQKGDIAEGYSVSREKKESFPLTVTSAQKNPTAFYLCASSIQGSNQPQHFGDGTRLSIL.

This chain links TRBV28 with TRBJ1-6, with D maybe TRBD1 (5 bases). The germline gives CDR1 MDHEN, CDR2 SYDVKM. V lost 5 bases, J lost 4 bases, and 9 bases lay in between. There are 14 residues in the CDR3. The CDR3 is CASSPEGYNSPLHF. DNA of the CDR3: TGTGCCAGCAGTCCGGAGGGGTATAATTCACCCCTCCACTTT.

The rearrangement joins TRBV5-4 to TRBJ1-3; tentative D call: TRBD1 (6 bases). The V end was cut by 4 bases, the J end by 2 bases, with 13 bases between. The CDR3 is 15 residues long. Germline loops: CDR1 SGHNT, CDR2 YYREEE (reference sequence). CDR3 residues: CASSHRENAGNTIYF. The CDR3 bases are TGTGCCAGCAGCCACAGGGAAAATGCTGGAAACACCATATATTTT. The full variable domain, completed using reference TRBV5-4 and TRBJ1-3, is ETGVTQSPTHLIKTRGQQVTLRCSSQSGHNTVSWYQQALGQGPQFIFQYYREEENGRGNFPPRFSGLQFPNYSSELNVNALELDDSALYLCASSHRENAGNTIYFGEGSWLTVV.

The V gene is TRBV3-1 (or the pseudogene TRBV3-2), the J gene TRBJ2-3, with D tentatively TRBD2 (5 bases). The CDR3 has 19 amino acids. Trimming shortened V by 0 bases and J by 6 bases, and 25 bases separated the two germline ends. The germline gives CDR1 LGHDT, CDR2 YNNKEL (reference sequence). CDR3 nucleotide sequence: TGTGCCAGCAGCCAAGACGGAAGGAGCCTAGCCTACACTCCGGATACGCAGTATTTT. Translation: CASSQDGRSLAYTPDTQYF.

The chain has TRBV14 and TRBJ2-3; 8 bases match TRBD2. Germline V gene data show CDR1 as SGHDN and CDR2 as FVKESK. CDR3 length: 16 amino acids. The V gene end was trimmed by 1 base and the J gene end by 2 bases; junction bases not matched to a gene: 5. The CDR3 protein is CASSQGASGYTDTQYF. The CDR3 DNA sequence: TGTGCCAGCAGCCAAGGTGCTAGCGGGTACACAGATACGCAGTATTTT.

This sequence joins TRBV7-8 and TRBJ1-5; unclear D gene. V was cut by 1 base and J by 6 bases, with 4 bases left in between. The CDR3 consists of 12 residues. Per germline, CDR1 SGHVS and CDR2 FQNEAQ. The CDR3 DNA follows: TGTGCCAGCAGCTTAGTCGGTCAGCCCCAGCATTTT. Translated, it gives CASSLVGQPQHF.

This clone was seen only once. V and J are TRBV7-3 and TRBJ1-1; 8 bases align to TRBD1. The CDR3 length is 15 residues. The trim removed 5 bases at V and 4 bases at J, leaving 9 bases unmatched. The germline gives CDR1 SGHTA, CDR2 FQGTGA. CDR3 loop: CASSPGGRESTEAFF. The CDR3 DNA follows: TGTGCCAGCAGCCCAGGGGGCCGGGAAAGCACTGAAGCTTTCTTT. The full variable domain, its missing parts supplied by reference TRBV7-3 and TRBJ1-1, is GAGVSQTPSNKVTEKGKYVELRCDPISGHTALYWYRQSLGQGPEFLIYFQGTGAADDSGLPNDRFFAVRPEGSVSTLKIQRTERGDSAVYLCASSPGGRESTEAFFGQGTRLTVV.

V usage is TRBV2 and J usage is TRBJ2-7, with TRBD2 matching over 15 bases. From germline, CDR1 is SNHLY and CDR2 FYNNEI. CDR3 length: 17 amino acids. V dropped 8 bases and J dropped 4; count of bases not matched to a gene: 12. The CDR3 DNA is TGTGCCAGCTCTCCCGGGACTAGCGGGGGGCTGGGGTACGAGCAGTACTTC. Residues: CASSPGTSGGLGYEQYF.